The text below deals with one T cell receptor beta chain. PBMCs came from about 10 ml fresh peripheral blood. The data stem from a study of T cells in Graves' hyperthyroidism and ophthalmopathy. Researchers took RNA transcripts and amplified the TCR beta CDR3 regions from them. The HTBI primer set drove a first-round RT-PCR of the TCR CDR3. TCRdb called the multiplex PCR reads again in MiXCR, with one record for every CDR3 protein. The sample has under 300,000 distinct CDR3 sequences, around 15% seen once. V lost 4 bases to trimming and J lost 0 bases, with 8 bases between them. Germline CDR1 and CDR2: LNHDA and SQIVND (reference sequence). The CDR3 covers 14 residues.

The source of this sequence is a woman aged 45 to 65 with Graves' hyperthyroidism that later progressed to Graves' ophthalmopathy. V is TRBV19 and J is TRBJ2-3; D call uncertain. Material for sequencing was blood. The CDR3, as DNA: TGTGCCAGTAGTACCCCGTCAAGCACAGATACGCAGTATTTT. Its protein product is CASSTPSSTDTQYF. The entire variable domain, with the rest obtained from reference TRBV19 and TRBJ2-3, is as follows: DGGITQSPKYLFRKEGQNVTLSCEQNLNHDAMYWYRQDPGQGLRLIYYSQIVNDFQKGDIAEGYSVSREKKESFPLTVTSAQKNPTAFYLCASSTPSSTDTQYFGPGTRLTVL.